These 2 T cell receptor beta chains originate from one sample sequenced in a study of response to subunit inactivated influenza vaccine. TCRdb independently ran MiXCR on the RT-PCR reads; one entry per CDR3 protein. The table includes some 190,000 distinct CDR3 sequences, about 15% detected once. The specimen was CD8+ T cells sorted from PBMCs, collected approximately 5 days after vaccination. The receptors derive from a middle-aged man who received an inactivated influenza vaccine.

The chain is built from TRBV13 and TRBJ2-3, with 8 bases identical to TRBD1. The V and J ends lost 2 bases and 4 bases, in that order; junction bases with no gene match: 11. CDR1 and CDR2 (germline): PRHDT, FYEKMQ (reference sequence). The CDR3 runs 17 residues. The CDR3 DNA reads TGTGCCAGCAGCTTACGACAGGGGTCAAGATCCGCAGATACGCAGTATTTT. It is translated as CASSLRQGSRSADTQYF.

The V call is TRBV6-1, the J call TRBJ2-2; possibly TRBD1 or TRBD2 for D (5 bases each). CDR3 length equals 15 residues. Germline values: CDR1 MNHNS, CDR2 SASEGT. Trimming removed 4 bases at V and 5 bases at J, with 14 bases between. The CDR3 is CASSGPRGPTGELFF. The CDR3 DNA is TGTGCCAGCAGTGGACCGAGGGGTCCAACCGGGGAGCTGTTTTTT.